This TCR beta chain was profiled in a study of identical twins. Looked up from germline, CDR1 is MNHEY and CDR2 is SVGAGI. This CDR3 spans 15 amino acids. V was shortened by 5 bases and J by 0 bases, with 11 bases between the two germline ends. Each CDR3 protein gets one entry after TCRdb re-called the 5' RACE reads with MiXCR. This table holds about 890,000 distinct CDR3 sequences, 9% to 15% found once. This same sample was also taken into another study, of yellow fever vaccine responses in identical twins.

The sequenced sample consisted of PBMCs. This TCR was recovered from a woman aged 18-29 years in good health. The chain recombines TRBV6-5 with TRBJ1-3; no clear D. CDR3: CASSPPSDSGNTIYF. CDR3 nucleotide sequence: TGTGCCAGCAGTCCCCCGAGCGACTCTGGAAACACCATATATTTT.